The 3 T cell receptor beta chains reported below all come from one sample, sequenced in a study of blood T cell repertoires in COVID-19. The table came from immunoSEQ multiplex PCR; TCRdb's copy has only in-frame clones and leaves some out. The sample lists roughly 130,000 clones, over 85% occurring once. The source material was peripheral blood. The receptors here all came from a man aged 55 to 70 with COVID-19, enrolled during active disease.

CDR3 DNA: TGTGCCAGCAGCCACCCTAGACTAGCGGGAGAGTCGGATACGCAGTATTTT. Its protein is CASSHPRLAGESDTQYF. The chain couples TRBV4-2 to TRBJ2-3; 12 positions match TRBD2. The CDR3 sequence is 17 residues long. Trimming removed 3 bases from V and 6 bases from J; junction bases left unmatched: 10. CDR1 and CDR2 from the germline V gene are LGHNA and YNFKEQ.

The rearrangement links TRBV29-1 to TRBJ1-4; 8 bases match TRBD1. The germline CDR1 and CDR2 sequences are SQVTM and ANQGSEA. J lost 8 bases, V lost 1 base, and 12 bases had no gene match. This CDR3 region has 16 residues. CDR3 in DNA: TGCAGCGTTGAAGTGGACAGGGATAAACTGGGCGAAAAACTGTTTTTT. Translation: CSVEVDRDKLGEKLFF.

The gene calls are TRBV19 and TRBJ1-2, with no clear D. CDR1 is LNHDA and CDR2 is SQIVND in the germline V gene (reference sequence). Trimming stripped 4 bases from V and 4 bases from J, with 13 bases between. This CDR3 is built from 14 residues. CDR3 DNA: TGTGCCAGTAGTAAGATTCCGGAGAGCTATGGCTACACCTTC. This translates into CASSKIPESYGYTF.